The TCR beta chain described here comes from a study of shared clonotypes between healthy human individuals. Authors' methods: ImmunoSEQ output lacked quality scores and full-length reads, limiting matched filtering. Clones were sequenced by immunoSEQ multiplex PCR, and TCRdb holds only the in-frame ones, with some missing. V, J and clone size reflect that table, while D and trimming were determined from the DNA. The data contain over 2 million clones, less than 95% of them singletons. As concerns this clone: Other DNA sequences within the sample encode an identical CDR3.

The source is a man between 18 and 35 years old in good health. Some clones in this sample may be carry-over from other donors' samples. The sample taken for sequencing was naive CD4+ T cells from PBMCs. Specified subset: CD45RA+ positively selected.

CDR3 region: CASSYSRPSSGNTIYF. DNA of the CDR3: TGTGCCAGCAGTTACTCGAGGCCGAGCTCTGGAAACACCATATATTTT. V is TRBV6-6 and J is TRBJ1-3; no clear D. CDR3 length: 16 residues. Germline CDR1 and CDR2: MNHNY and SVGAGI (reference sequence). V was cut by 0 bases and J by 0 bases, with 9 bases left in between.